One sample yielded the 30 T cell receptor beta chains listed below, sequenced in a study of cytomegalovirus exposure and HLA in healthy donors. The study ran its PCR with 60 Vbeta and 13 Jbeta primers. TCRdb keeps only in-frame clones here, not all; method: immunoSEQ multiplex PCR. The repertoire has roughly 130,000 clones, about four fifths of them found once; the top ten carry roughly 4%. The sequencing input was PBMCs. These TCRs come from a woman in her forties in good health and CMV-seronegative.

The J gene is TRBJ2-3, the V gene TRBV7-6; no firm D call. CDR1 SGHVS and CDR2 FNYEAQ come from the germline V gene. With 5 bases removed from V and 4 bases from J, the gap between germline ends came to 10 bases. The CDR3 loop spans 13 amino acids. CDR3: CASSAIQADTQYF. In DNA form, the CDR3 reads TGTGCCAGCAGCGCCATTCAGGCAGATACGCAGTATTTT. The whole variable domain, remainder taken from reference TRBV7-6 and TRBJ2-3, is GAGVSQSPRYKVTKRGQDVALRCDPISGHVSLYWYRQALGQGPEFLTYFNYEAQQDKSGLPNDRFSAERPEGSISTLTIQRTEQRDSAMYRCASSAIQADTQYFGPGTRLTVL.

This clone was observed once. The CDR3 bases are TGTGCCAGTAGTACCACAGGGGGCACTGAAGCTTTCTTT. Its protein product is CASSTTGGTEAFF. J is TRBJ1-1 and V is TRBV19, with 8 bases matching TRBD1. The CDR3 runs 13 residues. Germline CDR1 and CDR2: LNHDA and SQIVND (reference sequence). V trimming: 4 bases; J trimming: 4 bases; junction bases outside the gene matches: 2. The variable domain in full, completed from reference TRBV19 and TRBJ1-1, reads DGGITQSPKYLFRKEGQNVTLSCEQNLNHDAMYWYRQDPGQGLRLIYYSQIVNDFQKGDIAEGYSVSREKKESFPLTVTSAQKNPTAFYLCASSTTGGTEAFFGQGTRLTVV.

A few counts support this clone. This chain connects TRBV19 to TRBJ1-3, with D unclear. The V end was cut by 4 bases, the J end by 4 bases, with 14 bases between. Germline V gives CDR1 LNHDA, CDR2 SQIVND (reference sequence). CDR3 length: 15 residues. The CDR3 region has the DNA TGTGCCAGTAGTACGCAGGCTACCCTCGGAAACACCATATATTTT. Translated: CASSTQATLGNTIYF.

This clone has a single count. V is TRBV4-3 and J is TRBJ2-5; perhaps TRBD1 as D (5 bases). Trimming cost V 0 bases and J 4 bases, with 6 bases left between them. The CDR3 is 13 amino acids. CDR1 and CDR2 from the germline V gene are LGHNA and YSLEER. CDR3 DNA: TGCGCCAGCAGCCAAGATGACAGAGAGACCCAGTACTTC. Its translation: CASSQDDRETQYF.

As DNA, the CDR3 is TGTGCCAGCAGCGCCGGGTTCTCGGGCGAGCAGTACTTC. Translation: CASSAGFSGEQYF. The chain links TRBV9 to TRBJ2-7; D unclear. Per germline, CDR1 SGDLS and CDR2 YYNGEE. The CDR3 sequence is 13 residues long. Trimming pared 3 bases from V and 6 bases from J, leaving 13 bases between. Looking up the rest from reference TRBV9 and TRBJ2-7 gives the full variable domain: DSGVTQTPKHLITATGQRVTLRCSPRSGDLSVYWYQQSLDQGLQFLIQYYNGEERAKGNILERFSAQQFPDLHSELNLSSLELGDSALYFCASSAGFSGEQYFGPGTRLTVT.

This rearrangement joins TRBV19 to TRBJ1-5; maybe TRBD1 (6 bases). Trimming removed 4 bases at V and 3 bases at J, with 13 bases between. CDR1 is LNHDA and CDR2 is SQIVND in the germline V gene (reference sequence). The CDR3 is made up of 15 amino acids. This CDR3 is CASSTATGFNQPQHF. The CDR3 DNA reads TGTGCCAGTAGTACCGCGACAGGATTCAATCAGCCCCAGCATTTT.

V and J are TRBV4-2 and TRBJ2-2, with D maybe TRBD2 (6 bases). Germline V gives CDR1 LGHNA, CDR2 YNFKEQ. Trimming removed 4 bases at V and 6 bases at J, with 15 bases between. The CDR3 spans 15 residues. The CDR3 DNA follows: TGTGCCAGCAGCCGACCGGGACTCAGGCCCGGGGAGCTGTTTTTT. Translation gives CASSRPGLRPGELFF.

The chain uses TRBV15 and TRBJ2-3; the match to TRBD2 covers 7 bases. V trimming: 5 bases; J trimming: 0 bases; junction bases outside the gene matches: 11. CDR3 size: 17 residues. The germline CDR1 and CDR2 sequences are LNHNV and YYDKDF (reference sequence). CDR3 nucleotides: TGTGCCACCAGCCCCACGGGTAGCGGGTCTAGCACAGATACGCAGTATTTT. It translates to CATSPTGSGSSTDTQYF.

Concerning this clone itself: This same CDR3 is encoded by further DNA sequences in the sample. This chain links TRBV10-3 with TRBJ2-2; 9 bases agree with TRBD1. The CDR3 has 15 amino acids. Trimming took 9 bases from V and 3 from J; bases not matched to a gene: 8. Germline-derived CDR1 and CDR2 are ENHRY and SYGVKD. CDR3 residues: CAIAFGDRDTGELFF. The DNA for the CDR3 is TGTGCCATAGCCTTCGGGGACAGGGACACCGGGGAGCTGTTTTTT.

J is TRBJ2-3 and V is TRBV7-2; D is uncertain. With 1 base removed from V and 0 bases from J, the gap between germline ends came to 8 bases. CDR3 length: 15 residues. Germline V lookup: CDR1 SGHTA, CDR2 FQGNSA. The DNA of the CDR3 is TGTGCCAGCAGCTTAGACCTATATAGCACAGATACGCAGTATTTT. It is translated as CASSLDLYSTDTQYF. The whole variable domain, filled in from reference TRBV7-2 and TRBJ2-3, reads GAGVSQSPSNKVTEKGKDVELRCDPISGHTALYWYRQSLGQGLEFLIYFQGNSAPDKSGLPSDRFSAERTGGSVSTLTIQRTQQEDSAVYLCASSLDLYSTDTQYFGPGTRLTVL.

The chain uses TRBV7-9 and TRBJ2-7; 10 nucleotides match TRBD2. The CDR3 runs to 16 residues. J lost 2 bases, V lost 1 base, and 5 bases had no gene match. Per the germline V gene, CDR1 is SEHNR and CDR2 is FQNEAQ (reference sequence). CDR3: CASSLEGLASPYEQYF. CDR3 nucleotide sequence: TGTGCCAGCAGCTTAGAGGGACTAGCGTCCCCCTACGAGCAGTACTTC.

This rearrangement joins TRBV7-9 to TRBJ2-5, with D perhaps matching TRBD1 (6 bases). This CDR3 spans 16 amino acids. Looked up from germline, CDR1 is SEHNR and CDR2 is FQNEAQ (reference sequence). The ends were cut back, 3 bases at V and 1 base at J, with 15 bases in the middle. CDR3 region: CASSFPTRTVQETQYF. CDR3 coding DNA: TGTGCCAGCAGCTTCCCGACCCGGACAGTCCAAGAGACCCAGTACTTC.

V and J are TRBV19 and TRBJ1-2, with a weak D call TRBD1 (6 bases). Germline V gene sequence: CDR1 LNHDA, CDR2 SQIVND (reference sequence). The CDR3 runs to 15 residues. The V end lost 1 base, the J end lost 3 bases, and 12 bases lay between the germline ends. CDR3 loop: CASSIGGGGDYGYTF. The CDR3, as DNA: TGTGCCAGTAGTATAGGGGGGGGCGGCGACTATGGCTACACCTTC.

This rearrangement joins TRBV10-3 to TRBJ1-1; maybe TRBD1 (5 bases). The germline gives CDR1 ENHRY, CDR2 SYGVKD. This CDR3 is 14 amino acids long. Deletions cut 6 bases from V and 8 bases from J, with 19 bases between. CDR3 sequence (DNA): TGTGCCATCAGGAGGGACTTAAACACCGCGGAAGCTTTCTTT. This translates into CAIRRDLNTAEAFF.

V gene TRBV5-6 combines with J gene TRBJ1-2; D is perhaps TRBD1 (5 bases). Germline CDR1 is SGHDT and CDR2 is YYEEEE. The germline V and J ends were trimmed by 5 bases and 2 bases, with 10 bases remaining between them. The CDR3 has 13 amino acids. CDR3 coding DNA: TGTGCCAGCAGGGCGCGACAGAACTATGGCTACACCTTC. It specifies CASRARQNYGYTF.

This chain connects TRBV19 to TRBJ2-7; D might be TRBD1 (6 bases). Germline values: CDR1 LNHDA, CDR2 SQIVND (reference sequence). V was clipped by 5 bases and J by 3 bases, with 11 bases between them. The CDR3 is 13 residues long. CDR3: CASSFRDNYEQYF. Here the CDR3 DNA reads TGTGCCAGTAGTTTCCGGGACAACTACGAGCAGTACTTC.

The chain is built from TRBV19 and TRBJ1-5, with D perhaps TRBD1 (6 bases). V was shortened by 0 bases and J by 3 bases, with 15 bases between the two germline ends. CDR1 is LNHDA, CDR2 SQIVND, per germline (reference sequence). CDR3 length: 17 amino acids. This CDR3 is CASSIDHRTAYNQPQHF. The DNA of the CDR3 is TGTGCCAGTAGTATAGATCACCGGACAGCCTACAATCAGCCCCAGCATTTT.

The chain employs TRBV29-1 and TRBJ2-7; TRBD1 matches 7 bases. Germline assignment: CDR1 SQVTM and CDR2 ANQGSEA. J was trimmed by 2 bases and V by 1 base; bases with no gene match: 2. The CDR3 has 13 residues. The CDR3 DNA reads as TGCAGCGTTGAAGCCCAGGGGGCCTACGAGCAGTACTTC. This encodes CSVEAQGAYEQYF.

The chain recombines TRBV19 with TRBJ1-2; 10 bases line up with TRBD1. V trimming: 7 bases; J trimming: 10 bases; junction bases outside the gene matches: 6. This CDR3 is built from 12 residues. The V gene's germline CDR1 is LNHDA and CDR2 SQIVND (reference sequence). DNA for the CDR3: TGTGCCAGTAAAGCGACAGGGGGCGTCTACACCTTC. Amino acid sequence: CASKATGGVYTF. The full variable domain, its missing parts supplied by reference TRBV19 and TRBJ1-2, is DGGITQSPKYLFRKEGQNVTLSCEQNLNHDAMYWYRQDPGQGLRLIYYSQIVNDFQKGDIAEGYSVSREKKESFPLTVTSAQKNPTAFYLCASKATGGVYTFGSGTRLTVV.

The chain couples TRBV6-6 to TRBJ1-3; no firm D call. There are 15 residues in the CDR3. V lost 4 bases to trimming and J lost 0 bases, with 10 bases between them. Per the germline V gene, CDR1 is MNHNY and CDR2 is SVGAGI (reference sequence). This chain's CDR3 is CASSSYSISGNTIYF. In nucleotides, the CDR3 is TGTGCCAGCAGTTCTTACAGCATCTCTGGAAACACCATATATTTT.

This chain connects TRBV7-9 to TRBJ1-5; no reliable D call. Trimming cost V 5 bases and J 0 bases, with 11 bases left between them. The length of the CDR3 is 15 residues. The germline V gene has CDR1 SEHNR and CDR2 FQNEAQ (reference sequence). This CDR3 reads CASSPIGDSNQPQHF. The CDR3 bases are TGTGCCAGCAGCCCGATCGGGGATAGCAATCAGCCCCAGCATTTT.

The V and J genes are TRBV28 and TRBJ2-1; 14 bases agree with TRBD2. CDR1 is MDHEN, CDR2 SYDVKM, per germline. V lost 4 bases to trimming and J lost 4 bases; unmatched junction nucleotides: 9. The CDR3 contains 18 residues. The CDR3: CASSSFGTSGRGYNEQFF. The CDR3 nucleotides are TGTGCCAGCAGTTCCTTCGGGACTAGCGGGAGAGGGTACAATGAGCAGTTCTTC.

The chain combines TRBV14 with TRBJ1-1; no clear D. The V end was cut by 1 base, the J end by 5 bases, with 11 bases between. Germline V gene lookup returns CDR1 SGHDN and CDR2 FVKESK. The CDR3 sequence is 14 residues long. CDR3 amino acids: CASSQGRARTEAFF. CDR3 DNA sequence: TGTGCCAGCAGCCAAGGGAGGGCGCGGACTGAAGCTTTCTTT.

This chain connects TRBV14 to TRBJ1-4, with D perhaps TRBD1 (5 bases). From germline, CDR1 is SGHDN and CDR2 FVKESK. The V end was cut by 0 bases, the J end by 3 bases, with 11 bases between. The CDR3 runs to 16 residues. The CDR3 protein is CASSQDLGRANEKLFF. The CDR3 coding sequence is TGTGCCAGCAGCCAAGATCTGGGCAGGGCTAATGAAAAACTGTTTTTT.

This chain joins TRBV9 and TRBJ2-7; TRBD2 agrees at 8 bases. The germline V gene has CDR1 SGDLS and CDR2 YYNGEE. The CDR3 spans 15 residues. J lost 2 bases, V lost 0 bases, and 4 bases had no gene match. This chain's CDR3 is CASSVAGTSAYEQYF. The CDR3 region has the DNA TGTGCCAGCAGCGTAGCCGGGACTAGTGCCTACGAGCAGTACTTC.

The CDR3 coding sequence is TGTGCCAGCAGCCCCCGGACTAGCGGGGGCATCTACGAGCAGTACTTC. It encodes CASSPRTSGGIYEQYF. V and J are TRBV7-6 and TRBJ2-7, with TRBD2 identical over 13 bases. Per germline, CDR1 SGHVS and CDR2 FNYEAQ. Germline trimming cut 5 bases from V and 3 bases from J; bases unmatched to any gene: 7. This CDR3 spans 16 amino acids.

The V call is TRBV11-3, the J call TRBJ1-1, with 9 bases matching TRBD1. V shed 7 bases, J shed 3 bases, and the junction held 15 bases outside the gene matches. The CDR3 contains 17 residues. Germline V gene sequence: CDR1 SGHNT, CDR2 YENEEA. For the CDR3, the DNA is TGTGCCAGCATCCTTCCCGGGACAGGGTCTGGGGACACTGAAGCTTTCTTT. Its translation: CASILPGTGSGDTEAFF.

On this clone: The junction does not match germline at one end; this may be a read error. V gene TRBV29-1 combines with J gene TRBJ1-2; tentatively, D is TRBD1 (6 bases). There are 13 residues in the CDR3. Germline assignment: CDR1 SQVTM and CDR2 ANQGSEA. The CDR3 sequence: CSVELGDKHGYPF. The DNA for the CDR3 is TGCAGCGTTGAATTAGGGGACAAACATGGCTACCCCTTC.

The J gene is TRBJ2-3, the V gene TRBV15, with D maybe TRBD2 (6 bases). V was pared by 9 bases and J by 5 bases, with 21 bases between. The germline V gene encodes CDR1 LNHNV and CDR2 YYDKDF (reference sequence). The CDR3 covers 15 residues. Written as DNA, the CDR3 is TGTGCCACTCAGGGAGGCGGAGAAAGACGAGATACGCAGTATTTT. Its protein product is CATQGGGERRDTQYF.

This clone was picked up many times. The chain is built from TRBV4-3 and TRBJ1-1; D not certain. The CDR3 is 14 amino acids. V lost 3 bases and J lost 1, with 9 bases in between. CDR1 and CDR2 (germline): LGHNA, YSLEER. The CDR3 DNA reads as TGCGCCAGCAGCCACCAGTTTTCGAACACTGAAGCTTTCTTT. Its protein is CASSHQFSNTEAFF.